Below, 23 T cell receptor beta chains from the same sample are listed, as sequenced in a study of shared clonotypes between healthy human individuals. The repertoire was sequenced with immunoSEQ multiplex PCR; TCRdb's copy has only in-frame clones and lacks some. Here the sample spans 2,500,000 or so clones, roughly 93% being singletons. The sample was naive CD4+ T cells from PBMCs. The subset denotes: CD45RA+ positively selected. These receptors all come from a man in his late teens or twenties in good health. Some clones in this sample may be carry-over from other donors' samples.

This clone was seen a few times. The V gene is TRBV4-1, the J gene TRBJ2-7, with 15 nucleotides matching TRBD2. The junction had 7 bases not matched to a gene; V was cut back by 3 bases and J by 7 bases. The CDR3 sequence is 16 residues long. The germline CDR1 and CDR2 sequences are MGHRA and YSYEKL. The CDR3 loop reads CASSHNAGTSGGEQYF. CDR3 DNA sequence: TGCGCCAGCAGCCATAATGCCGGGACTAGCGGGGGGGAGCAGTACTTC.

The chain carries TRBV11-2 and TRBJ1-1; D unclear. With 5 bases removed from V and 8 bases from J, the gap between germline ends came to 12 bases. The CDR3 has 12 amino acids. Germline V gives CDR1 SGHAT, CDR2 FQNNGV. DNA for the CDR3: TGTGCCAGCAGCGCGAGCGGCATAGAAGCTTTCTTT. Translation: CASSASGIEAFF.

The chain carries TRBV30 and TRBJ2-1, with TRBD2 identical over 7 bases. The germline CDR1 and CDR2 sequences are GTSNPN and SVGIG (reference sequence). The length of the CDR3 is 17 residues. J gave up 5 bases and V 0 bases, and 13 bases lay outside the gene matches. CDR3 sequence (DNA): TGTGCCTGGAGTGTACGCCCCCGGCTAGCGGCTCACAATGAGCAGTTCTTC. Encoded protein: CAWSVRPRLAAHNEQFF.

V and J are TRBV19 and TRBJ1-2, with D hard to call. Germline CDR1 is LNHDA and CDR2 is SQIVND (reference sequence). The germline V and J ends were trimmed by 8 bases and 0 bases, with 16 bases remaining between them. This CDR3 comprises 15 residues. DNA of the CDR3: TGTGCCAGTCACTGGTCCGACACGTCTAACTATGGCTACACCTTC. It codes for CASHWSDTSNYGYTF.

This chain joins TRBV7-2 and TRBJ1-2, with 7 nucleotides matching TRBD1. This CDR3 spans 15 amino acids. With V trimmed by 3 bases and J by 4 bases, 8 bases remained unmatched. CDR1 and CDR2 from the germline V gene are SGHTA and FQGNSA. The CDR3 reads CASSFSRQGPYGYTF. DNA for the CDR3: TGTGCCAGCAGCTTCTCCAGACAGGGTCCCTATGGCTACACCTTC.

The rearrangement joins TRBV25-1 to TRBJ2-3; possible D gene TRBD1, 6 bases. The CDR3 is 15 residues long. The V end lost 1 base, the J end lost 1 base, and 9 bases lay between the germline ends. Looked up from germline, CDR1 is MGHDK and CDR2 is SYGVNS. The DNA for the CDR3 is TGTGCCAGCAGTGAATGGAGACAGGGCACAGATACGCAGTATTTT. Amino acid sequence: CASSEWRQGTDTQYF.

The chain is built from TRBV9 and TRBJ2-5; 10 bases map to TRBD2. The CDR3 runs to 19 residues. Germline values: CDR1 SGDLS, CDR2 YYNGEE. J lost 2 bases, V lost 0 bases, and 13 bases had no gene match. Here the CDR3 reads CASSVALGLAGAAQETQYF. CDR3 DNA sequence: TGTGCCAGCAGCGTAGCTTTGGGGCTAGCGGGAGCGGCTCAAGAGACCCAGTACTTC.

The chain is built from TRBV16 and TRBJ1-4; D remains ambiguous. Germline V gives CDR1 KGHSY, CDR2 FQNENV. The CDR3 consists of 16 residues. The ends were cut back, 5 bases at V and 0 bases at J, with 13 bases in the middle. Here the CDR3 reads CASSYNLATTNEKLFF. The CDR3 DNA follows: TGTGCCAGCAGCTACAATCTGGCAACAACTAATGAAAAACTGTTTTTT.

The V and J genes are TRBV27 and TRBJ2-5; 9 bases align to TRBD1. With 5 bases clipped from V and 4 bases from J, the junction kept 2 bases outside the gene matches. CDR3 size: 13 residues. Germline CDR1 is MNHEY and CDR2 is SMNVEV (reference sequence). The CDR3: CASSGTGRETQYF. The CDR3 DNA reads TGTGCCAGCAGTGGGACAGGGAGAGAGACCCAGTACTTC.

The chain recombines TRBV7-2 with TRBJ2-5; 7 nucleotides align to TRBD2. The V segment lost 0 bases and the J segment 5 bases; nucleotides outside the gene matches: 9. This CDR3 is 16 amino acids long. In germline, CDR1 is SGHTA, CDR2 FQGNSA. The CDR3 coding sequence is TGTGCCAGCAGCTTAGCGATAGGCGGGAGTTCGGAGACCCAGTACTTC. It translates to CASSLAIGGSSETQYF.

The chain combines TRBV7-2 with TRBJ2-7; possible D gene TRBD2, 7 bases. The length of the CDR3 is 16 residues. Trimming shortened V by 5 bases and J by 3 bases, and 20 bases separated the two germline ends. Germline lookup yields CDR1 SGHTA and CDR2 FQGNSA. CDR3 region: CASSPRGGGEDYEQYF. The CDR3 DNA follows: TGTGCCAGCAGCCCCCGAGGGGGGGGCGAGGACTACGAGCAGTACTTC.

V is TRBV10-3 and J is TRBJ2-2; a weak D match, TRBD1 (5 bases). CDR1 and CDR2 from the germline V gene are ENHRY and SYGVKD. V lost 3 bases and J 3 bases, leaving 8 bases between the germline ends. The CDR3 length is 14 residues. CDR3 sequence reads: CAISEQEYTGELFF. The CDR3, as DNA: TGTGCCATCAGTGAACAGGAGTACACCGGGGAGCTGTTTTTT.

There are a few counts of this clone. V and J are TRBV5-4 and TRBJ2-3; D might be TRBD2 (6 bases). The CDR3 sequence is 15 residues long. V gave up 9 bases and J gave up 5 bases, with 22 bases separating them. Germline lookup yields CDR1 SGHNT and CDR2 YYREEE (reference sequence). CDR3 amino acids: CATLRAGSRIDTQYF. The CDR3 region has the DNA TGTGCCACTCTCCGGGCCGGGAGTCGCATAGATACGCAGTATTTT.

V is TRBV2 and J is TRBJ2-2, with TRBD1 as a possible D gene (5 bases). This CDR3 region has 14 residues. CDR1 SNHLY and CDR2 FYNNEI come from the germline V gene. Deletions cut 7 bases from V and 5 bases from J, with 14 bases between. The CDR3 region is CASKEQERTGELFF. The CDR3, as DNA: TGTGCCAGCAAGGAACAGGAGAGGACCGGGGAGCTGTTTTTT.

This chain links TRBV6-6 with TRBJ2-3; D call uncertain. This CDR3 region has 12 residues. Trimming left V 7 bases short and J 2 bases short, with 7 bases between. CDR1 is MNHNY and CDR2 is SVGAGI in the germline V gene (reference sequence). This CDR3 is CASMYHTDTQYF. The CDR3 DNA is TGTGCCAGCATGTACCACACAGATACGCAGTATTTT.

This chain joins TRBV6-5 and TRBJ2-3; TRBD2 is a possible D gene (6 bases). The CDR3 runs to 14 residues. V lost 6 bases and J lost 4, with 14 bases in between. Looked up from germline, CDR1 is MNHEY and CDR2 is SVGAGI. Written as DNA, the CDR3 is TGTGCCAGCAGCCAGGGACTTACAGCAGATACGCAGTATTTT. It specifies CASSQGLTADTQYF.

The chain employs TRBV5-1 and TRBJ1-3; D unclear. V shed 4 bases and J shed 4 bases, with 15 bases lying between them. Per the germline V gene, CDR1 is SGHRS and CDR2 is YFSETQ. This CDR3 comprises 15 residues. As DNA, the CDR3 is TGCGCCAGCAGCAGGAACCCTCCAGACGGAAACACCATATATTTT. Residues: CASSRNPPDGNTIYF. Full variable domain (outside the CDR3, taken from reference TRBV5-1 and TRBJ1-3): KAGVTQTPRYLIKTRGQQVTLSCSPISGHRSVSWYQQTPGQGLQFLFEYFSETQRNKGNFPGRFSGRQFSNSRSEMNVSTLELGDSALYLCASSRNPPDGNTIYFGEGSWLTVV.

This clone has only one observation. The chain recombines TRBV19 with TRBJ2-2; weak D call: TRBD1 (5 bases). The length of the CDR3 is 16 residues. Germline lookup yields CDR1 LNHDA and CDR2 SQIVND (reference sequence). Trimming shortened V by 4 bases and J by 0 bases, and 12 bases separated the two germline ends. The CDR3 here is CASSTYRFSNTGELFF. The CDR3 nucleotides are TGTGCCAGTAGTACGTACAGGTTCTCGAACACCGGGGAGCTGTTTTTT.

This clone has only one observation. The rearrangement joins TRBV9 to TRBJ2-1; tentatively, D is TRBD2 (6 bases). This CDR3 spans 16 amino acids. The V end lost 0 bases, the J end lost 3 bases, and 13 bases lay between the germline ends. The germline V gene encodes CDR1 SGDLS and CDR2 YYNGEE. The CDR3 loop is CASSVGPRDGYNEQFF. The CDR3 coding sequence is TGTGCCAGCAGCGTAGGTCCGCGGGACGGCTACAATGAGCAGTTCTTC.

J is TRBJ1-6 and V is TRBV4-2; D is ambiguous. Germline V gene lookup returns CDR1 LGHNA and CDR2 YNFKEQ. The CDR3 is 19 residues long. Deletions cut 1 base from V and 10 bases from J, with 26 bases between. The DNA of the CDR3 is TGTGCCAGCAGCCAAGGTTCTCGCCGCAGCTCGGGCGGTATCTCACCCCTCCACTTT. It yields the protein CASSQGSRRSSGGISPLHF.

The chain is built from TRBV6-5 and TRBJ2-1; 8 nucleotides align to TRBD2. CDR3 length: 14 amino acids. Trimming took 7 bases from V and 7 from J; bases not matched to a gene: 9. The germline gives CDR1 MNHEY, CDR2 SVGAGI. CDR3 sequence (DNA): TGTGCCAGCAAACCGGGACTAGTAAATAATGAGCAGTTCTTC. Translation: CASKPGLVNNEQFF.

The chain has TRBV18 and TRBJ2-2; TRBD2 aligns across 14 bases. The CDR3 is 16 residues long. Germline lookup yields CDR1 KGHSH and CDR2 LQKENI. Trimming removed 5 bases from V and 7 bases from J; junction bases left unmatched: 6. The CDR3 spells CASSSGLAGAGGELFF. The CDR3 DNA reads TGTGCCAGCTCATCGGGACTAGCGGGAGCCGGCGGGGAGCTGTTTTTT.

The genes are TRBV29-1 and TRBJ1-2; D may be TRBD1 (5 bases). The CDR3 runs to 12 residues. Deletions cut 5 bases from V and 4 bases from J, with 11 bases between. In germline, CDR1 is SQVTM, CDR2 ANQGSEA. CDR3 sequence reads: CSVPQGTYGYTF. The CDR3 nucleotides are TGCAGCGTTCCCCAGGGCACCTATGGCTACACCTTC.